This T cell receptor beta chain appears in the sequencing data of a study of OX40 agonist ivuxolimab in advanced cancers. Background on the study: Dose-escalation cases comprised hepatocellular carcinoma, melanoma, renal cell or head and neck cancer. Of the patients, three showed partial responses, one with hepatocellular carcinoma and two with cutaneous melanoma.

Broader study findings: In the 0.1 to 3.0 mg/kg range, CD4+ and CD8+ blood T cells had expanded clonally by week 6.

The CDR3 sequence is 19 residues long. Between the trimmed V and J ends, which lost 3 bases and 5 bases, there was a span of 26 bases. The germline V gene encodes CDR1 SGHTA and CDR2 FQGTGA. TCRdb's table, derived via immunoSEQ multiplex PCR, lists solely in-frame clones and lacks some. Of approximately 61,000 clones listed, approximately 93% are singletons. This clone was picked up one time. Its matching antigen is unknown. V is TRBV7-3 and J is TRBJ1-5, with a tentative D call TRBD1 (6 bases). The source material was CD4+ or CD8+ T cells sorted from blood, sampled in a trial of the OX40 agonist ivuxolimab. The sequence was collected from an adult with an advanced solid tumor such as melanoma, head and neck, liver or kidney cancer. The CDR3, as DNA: TGTGCCAGCAGCTTCGTAAGTGTTCAAGAGCGGACAGATTATCAGCCCCAGCATTTT. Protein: CASSFVSVQERTDYQPQHF. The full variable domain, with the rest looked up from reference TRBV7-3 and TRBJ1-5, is GAGVSQTPSNKVTEKGKYVELRCDPISGHTALYWYRQSLGQGPEFLIYFQGTGAADDSGLPNDRFFAVRPEGSVSTLKIQRTERGDSAVYLCASSFVSVQERTDYQPQHFGDGTRLSIL.